A selection of T cell receptor beta chains follows, all from one sample in a study of blood T cell repertoires in COVID-19. Using immunoSEQ multiplex PCR, the repertoire was profiled, and TCRdb retains in-frame clones only, with some absent. The sample lists around 110,000 clones, about 93% seen once, with roughly 1.2% in the top ten. The sample comprised peripheral blood. Every receptor here comes from a young woman with acute or convalescent COVID-19. Both conserved end residues are part of each CDR3. A D gene is named only where the DNA matches it firmly. Only part of the rows carry a size: once, few, many, or a class if the clone is expanded.

V gene: TRBV11-3
J gene: TRBJ2-3
clone size: .
D gene: TRBD2
CDR3 protein: CASSLGTSGTSTDTQYF
CDR3 DNA: TGTGCCAGCAGCTTAGGGACTAGCGGTACTAGCACAGATACGCAGTATTTT

V gene: TRBV5-1
J gene: TRBJ2-7
clone size: .
D gene: .
CDR3 protein: CASALGSSYEQYF
CDR3 DNA: TGCGCCAGCGCCCTCGGGAGCTCCTACGAGCAGTACTTC

V gene: TRBV28
J gene: TRBJ2-3
clone size: .
D gene: TRBD2
CDR3 protein: CASSSWRETDTQYF
CDR3 DNA: TGTGCCAGCAGTAGCTGGCGGGAGACAGATACGCAGTATTTT

V gene: TRBV2
J gene: TRBJ1-2
clone size: .
D gene: .
CDR3 protein: CASRATGNYGYTF
CDR3 DNA: TGTGCCAGCAGGGCCACAGGGAACTATGGCTACACCTTC

V gene: TRBV25-1
J gene: TRBJ1-6
clone size: .
D gene: .
CDR3 protein: CASSDAGSPLHF
CDR3 DNA: TGTGCCAGCAGTGACGCGGGTTCACCCCTCCACTTT

V gene: TRBV11-2
J gene: TRBJ2-5
clone size: .
D gene: TRBD2
CDR3 protein: CASSGRTGGRETQYF
CDR3 DNA: TGTGCCAGCAGCGGGAGAACGGGGGGGCGGGAGACCCAGTACTTC

V gene: TRBV6-6
J gene: TRBJ1-2
clone size: .
D gene: TRBD1
CDR3 protein: CASSYGGQGVLSYTF
CDR3 DNA: TGTGCCAGCAGTTACGGGGGACAGGGAGTTTTGAGCTACACCTTC

V gene: TRBV28
J gene: TRBJ2-2
clone size: .
D gene: TRBD1
CDR3 protein: CASSLRGQMNTGELFF
CDR3 DNA: TGTGCCAGCAGTTTACGGGGACAGATGAACACCGGGGAGCTGTTTTTT

V gene: TRBV5-4
J gene: TRBJ1-2
clone size: once
D gene: .
CDR3 protein: CASSPRGINYGYTF
CDR3 DNA: TGTGCCAGCAGCCCCAGGGGAATCAACTATGGCTACACCTTC

V gene: TRBV18
J gene: TRBJ1-4
clone size: .
D gene: .
CDR3 protein: CASSPEGSTNEKLFF
CDR3 DNA: TGTGCCAGCTCACCCGAGGGTAGCACTAATGAAAAACTGTTTTTT

V gene: TRBV9
J gene: TRBJ2-7
clone size: .
D gene: TRBD1
CDR3 protein: CASSAWDRVEEQYF
CDR3 DNA: TGTGCCAGCAGCGCTTGGGACAGGGTCGAAGAGCAGTACTTC

V gene: TRBV4-2
J gene: TRBJ1-5
clone size: once
D gene: .
CDR3 protein: CASSQEYGNQPQHF
CDR3 DNA: TGTGCCAGCAGCCAAGAATATGGCAATCAGCCCCAGCATTTT

V gene: TRBV6-5
J gene: TRBJ2-7
clone size: .
D gene: .
CDR3 protein: CASSYTYEQYF
CDR3 DNA: TGTGCCAGCAGCTATACCTACGAGCAGTACTTC

V gene: TRBV29-1
J gene: TRBJ2-5
clone size: .
D gene: TRBD2
CDR3 protein: CSVEVAGTVGETQYF
CDR3 DNA: TGCAGCGTTGAGGTAGCGGGAACGGTAGGAGAGACCCAGTACTTC

V gene: TRBV5-6
J gene: TRBJ2-7
clone size: once
D gene: TRBD2
CDR3 protein: CASSSPHHTNGTTRYEQYF
CDR3 DNA: TGTGCCAGCAGCTCCCCCCACCACACCAACGGGACTACCCGCTACGAGCAGTACTTC

V gene: TRBV7-2
J gene: TRBJ1-5
clone size: .
D gene: TRBD1
CDR3 protein: CASSVRTGGDQPQHF
CDR3 DNA: TGTGCCAGCAGCGTAAGGACAGGGGGCGACCAGCCCCAGCATTTT

V gene: TRBV3-1/TRBV3-2
J gene: TRBJ2-5
clone size: .
D gene: TRBD2
CDR3 protein: CASSLPSGGAEETQYF
CDR3 DNA: TGTGCCAGCAGCCTACCCAGCGGGGGGGCCGAAGAGACCCAGTACTTC

V gene: TRBV12-3/TRBV12-4
J gene: TRBJ2-7
clone size: .
D gene: .
CDR3 protein: CASSPRQPYEQYF
CDR3 DNA: TGTGCCAGCAGTCCCCGACAGCCCTACGAGCAGTACTTC

V gene: TRBV4-1
J gene: TRBJ2-3
clone size: .
D gene: TRBD2
CDR3 protein: CASTGGAEDTQYF
CDR3 DNA: TGCGCCAGCACGGGGGGGGCGGAGGATACGCAGTATTTT

V gene: TRBV7-9
J gene: TRBJ2-7
clone size: .
D gene: TRBD2
CDR3 protein: CASSIRLAGAHEQYF
CDR3 DNA: TGTGCCAGCAGCATCCGACTAGCGGGAGCTCACGAGCAGTACTTC

V gene: TRBV28
J gene: TRBJ1-1
clone size: .
D gene: TRBD1
CDR3 protein: CASSGSQGWVGAFF
CDR3 DNA: TGTGCCAGCAGTGGGTCACAGGGGTGGGTAGGAGCTTTCTTT

V gene: TRBV3-1/TRBV3-2
J gene: TRBJ2-7
clone size: .
D gene: .
CDR3 protein: CASSRGSSYEQYF
CDR3 DNA: TGTGCCAGCAGCAGGGGGTCCTCCTACGAGCAGTACTTC

V gene: TRBV7-2
J gene: TRBJ1-3
clone size: once
D gene: TRBD1
CDR3 protein: CASSPQGAVGNTIYF
CDR3 DNA: TGTGCCAGCAGTCCTCAGGGGGCGGTCGGAAACACCATATATTTT

V gene: TRBV19
J gene: TRBJ2-5
clone size: .
D gene: .
CDR3 protein: CASSIDLARGRETQYF
CDR3 DNA: TGTGCCAGTAGTATAGATCTCGCTAGAGGGCGGGAGACCCAGTACTTC

V gene: TRBV14
J gene: TRBJ1-1
clone size: .
D gene: TRBD1
CDR3 protein: CASSQEGTGLSSAFF
CDR3 DNA: TGTGCCAGCAGCCAAGAGGGGACAGGATTAAGTTCAGCTTTCTTT

V gene: TRBV19
J gene: TRBJ1-1
clone size: .
D gene: .
CDR3 protein: CASTTRGTGGEAFF
CDR3 DNA: TGTGCCAGTACCACCAGAGGGACCGGGGGTGAAGCTTTCTTT

V gene: TRBV7-9
J gene: TRBJ1-1
clone size: .
D gene: .
CDR3 protein: CASSLAEWWNTEAFF
CDR3 DNA: TGTGCCAGCAGCTTAGCAGAGTGGTGGAACACTGAAGCTTTCTTT

V gene: TRBV18
J gene: TRBJ1-1
clone size: .
D gene: .
CDR3 protein: CASSPTRETEAFF
CDR3 DNA: TGTGCCAGCTCACCGACCCGGGAGACTGAAGCTTTCTTT

V gene: TRBV4-3
J gene: TRBJ2-7
clone size: .
D gene: TRBD1
CDR3 protein: CASSQDRGLTYEQYF
CDR3 DNA: TGCGCCAGCAGCCAGGACAGGGGACTTACCTACGAGCAGTACTTC

V gene: TRBV11-2
J gene: TRBJ2-7
clone size: .
D gene: TRBD2
CDR3 protein: CASSSDRDYSSYEQYF
CDR3 DNA: TGTGCCAGCAGCTCCGACCGGGACTACAGCTCCTACGAGCAGTACTTC

V gene: TRBV27
J gene: TRBJ1-5
clone size: .
D gene: .
CDR3 protein: CASSFVRGPQHF
CDR3 DNA: TGTGCCAGCAGTTTTGTAAGGGGGCCCCAGCATTTT

V gene: TRBV7-6
J gene: TRBJ1-2
clone size: .
D gene: TRBD1
CDR3 protein: CASRSTGGYNNYGYTF
CDR3 DNA: TGTGCCAGCAGGTCTACAGGGGGCTATAATAACTATGGCTACACCTTC

V gene: TRBV5-6
J gene: TRBJ2-7
clone size: .
D gene: .
CDR3 protein: CASSFLATSSYEQYF
CDR3 DNA: TGTGCCAGCAGCTTCCTAGCGACGAGCTCCTACGAGCAGTACTTC

V gene: TRBV24-1
J gene: TRBJ2-1
clone size: .
D gene: TRBD1
CDR3 protein: CATVQGATWFF
CDR3 DNA: TGTGCCACCGTACAGGGGGCGACGTGGTTCTTC

V gene: TRBV18
J gene: TRBJ1-2
clone size: .
D gene: TRBD1
CDR3 protein: CASSPWDRGQKNYGYTF
CDR3 DNA: TGTGCCAGCTCACCATGGGACAGGGGGCAGAAGAACTATGGCTACACCTTC

V gene: TRBV24-1
J gene: TRBJ2-2
clone size: .
D gene: .
CDR3 protein: CATSDYRLDTGELFF
CDR3 DNA: TGTGCCACCAGTGATTACAGGTTGGACACCGGGGAGCTGTTTTTT

V gene: TRBV10-1
J gene: TRBJ2-1
clone size: few
D gene: TRBD2
CDR3 protein: CASSRTSGGYNEQFF
CDR3 DNA: TGCGCCAGCAGTAGGACTAGCGGAGGGTACAATGAGCAGTTCTTC

V gene: TRBV10-1
J gene: TRBJ2-1
clone size: .
D gene: TRBD2
CDR3 protein: CASRASGSSNEQFF
CDR3 DNA: TGCGCCAGCAGAGCTAGCGGGAGTAGCAATGAGCAGTTCTTC

V gene: TRBV7-2
J gene: TRBJ2-7
clone size: .
D gene: .
CDR3 protein: CASSYNRDTYEQYF
CDR3 DNA: TGTGCCAGCAGCTACAACCGGGACACATACGAGCAGTACTTC

V gene: TRBV5-6
J gene: TRBJ1-2
clone size: .
D gene: TRBD1
CDR3 protein: CASSLGQGIYGYTF
CDR3 DNA: TGTGCCAGCAGCTTGGGACAGGGGATTTATGGCTACACCTTC

V gene: TRBV30
J gene: TRBJ2-1
clone size: .
D gene: .
CDR3 protein: CAWSGGAVGNEQFF
CDR3 DNA: TGTGCCTGGAGCGGTGGGGCCGTGGGCAATGAGCAGTTCTTC

V gene: TRBV10-3
J gene: TRBJ2-1
clone size: few
D gene: .
CDR3 protein: CAISSGGKYYNEQFF
CDR3 DNA: TGTGCCATCAGTTCGGGTGGAAAATACTACAATGAGCAGTTCTTC

V gene: TRBV7-3
J gene: TRBJ2-2
clone size: .
D gene: .
CDR3 protein: CASSAPGGWGTGELFF
CDR3 DNA: TGTGCCAGCAGCGCCCCTGGGGGCTGGGGCACCGGGGAGCTGTTTTTT

V gene: TRBV19
J gene: TRBJ1-5
clone size: .
D gene: .
CDR3 protein: CASRPPGEGQPQHF
CDR3 DNA: TGTGCCAGTAGGCCCCCAGGGGAGGGGCAGCCCCAGCATTTT

V gene: TRBV28
J gene: TRBJ1-2
clone size: .
D gene: TRBD1
CDR3 protein: CASSSQGQGGLDYGYTF
CDR3 DNA: TGTGCCAGCAGCTCCCAAGGACAGGGGGGGTTAGACTATGGCTACACCTTC

V gene: TRBV6-2/TRBV6-3
J gene: TRBJ1-2
clone size: .
D gene: TRBD1
CDR3 protein: CASSFSILGTVRRGYTF
CDR3 DNA: TGTGCCAGCAGTTTTTCGATACTCGGGACAGTACGTCGAGGCTACACCTTC

V gene: TRBV28
J gene: TRBJ1-1
clone size: .
D gene: TRBD1
CDR3 protein: CASSPPPWDRGFWTEAFF
CDR3 DNA: TGTGCCAGCAGTCCCCCTCCGTGGGACAGGGGATTTTGGACTGAAGCTTTCTTT

V gene: TRBV4-3
J gene: TRBJ2-1
clone size: once
D gene: TRBD2
CDR3 protein: CASRPSSGSIYEQFF
CDR3 DNA: TGCGCCAGCAGACCTTCTAGCGGGAGTATCTATGAGCAGTTCTTC

V gene: TRBV5-6
J gene: TRBJ1-5
clone size: .
D gene: TRBD1
CDR3 protein: CASSFYTGGALQPQHF
CDR3 DNA: TGTGCCAGCAGCTTCTATACAGGGGGCGCGTTGCAGCCCCAGCATTTT

V gene: TRBV30
J gene: TRBJ1-5
clone size: .
D gene: .
CDR3 protein: CAWRAQANQPQHF
CDR3 DNA: TGTGCCTGGAGGGCACAGGCGAATCAGCCCCAGCATTTT

V gene: TRBV4-1
J gene: TRBJ2-1
clone size: .
D gene: TRBD2
CDR3 protein: CASSQVPSGWDEQFF
CDR3 DNA: TGCGCCAGCAGCCAAGTGCCTAGCGGGTGGGATGAGCAGTTCTTC

V gene: TRBV9
J gene: TRBJ2-5
clone size: .
D gene: .
CDR3 protein: CASSVSWGLGETQYF
CDR3 DNA: TGTGCCAGCAGCGTATCCTGGGGACTTGGGGAGACCCAGTACTTC

V gene: TRBV6-5
J gene: TRBJ1-1
clone size: once
D gene: TRBD1
CDR3 protein: CASSPKTGVNTEAFF
CDR3 DNA: TGTGCCAGCAGTCCTAAGACAGGGGTGAACACTGAAGCTTTCTTT

V gene: TRBV4-3
J gene: TRBJ1-4
clone size: .
D gene: TRBD1
CDR3 protein: CASSHVKPQGGDATNEKLFF
CDR3 DNA: TGCGCCAGCAGCCACGTAAAACCACAGGGGGGGGATGCAACTAATGAAAAACTGTTTTTT

V gene: TRBV10-3
J gene: TRBJ2-1
clone size: .
D gene: .
CDR3 protein: CAIIIEGVGQFF
CDR3 DNA: TGTGCCATCATAATCGAGGGAGTGGGGCAGTTCTTC